A single sample gave rise to the 21 T cell receptor beta chains below, sequenced in a study of radiotherapy plus CTLA-4 blockade in lung cancer. The data were produced by immunoSEQ multiplex PCR, yet TCRdb's version contains in-frame clones alone and is incomplete. Here the sample spans some 73,000 clones, under 75% being singletons. The source was peripheral blood, collected from a patient treated with radiotherapy plus ipilimumab. The receptor set was obtained from a human donor with non-small cell lung cancer whose response to radiotherapy plus ipilimumab could not be evaluated.

This clone was observed once. V gene TRBV28 combines with J gene TRBJ1-2; 9 nucleotides agree with TRBD1. Trimming removed 5 bases from V and 6 bases from J; junction bases left unmatched: 10. Germline V gene data show CDR1 as MDHEN and CDR2 as SYDVKM. This CDR3 spans 15 amino acids. Written as DNA, the CDR3 is TGTGCCAGCAGTGGGACAGGGCCAGCGTTGGATGGCTACACCTTC. Residues: CASSGTGPALDGYTF.

V and J are TRBV5-6 and TRBJ1-1; D is undetermined. Trimming took off 2 bases at V and 4 bases at J, with 12 bases between the two ends. This CDR3 spans 14 amino acids. Germline V gene data show CDR1 as SGHDT and CDR2 as YYEEEE. CDR3 protein: CASSFYGYGTEAFF. The CDR3 DNA reads as TGTGCCAGCAGCTTCTACGGGTACGGCACTGAAGCTTTCTTT. The variable domain in full, completed from reference TRBV5-6 and TRBJ1-1, reads DAGVTQSPTHLIKTRGQQVTLRCSPKSGHDTVSWYQQALGQGPQFIFQYYEEEERQRGNFPDRFSGHQFPNYSSELNVNALLLGDSALYLCASSFYGYGTEAFFGQGTRLTVV.

This chain connects TRBV4-1 to TRBJ1-6; TRBD1 might be the D (5 bases). The V and J ends lost 1 base and 12 bases respectively, with 7 bases between them. Germline values: CDR1 MGHRA, CDR2 YSYEKL. CDR3 size: 12 residues. The CDR3 is CASSQVGEPLHF. For the CDR3, the DNA is TGCGCCAGCAGCCAAGTAGGGGAACCCCTCCACTTT.

Here the CDR3 reads CASSLAGRDEQYF. The CDR3 nucleotides read TGTGCCAGCAGCTTGGCAGGCAGGGACGAGCAGTACTTC. The chain couples TRBV5-6 to TRBJ2-7, with D possibly matching TRBD1 (5 bases). The V end lost 0 bases, the J end lost 5 bases, and 9 bases lay between the germline ends. Germline V gene sequence: CDR1 SGHDT, CDR2 YYEEEE. CDR3 length equals 13 residues.

This clone was found a few times. The V call is TRBV6-6, the J call TRBJ2-7; D might be TRBD2 (6 bases). Germline V CDR1 and CDR2: MNHNY, SVGAGI (reference sequence). The CDR3 extends over 13 amino acids. The V and J ends lost 6 bases and 3 bases respectively, with 12 bases between them. CDR3 protein: CASSGGFLYEQYF. As DNA, the CDR3 is TGTGCCAGCAGCGGGGGATTTCTCTACGAGCAGTACTTC.

This clone was recorded a few times. This chain links TRBV10-3 with TRBJ1-2, with D unclear. This CDR3 is built from 11 residues. V gave up 10 bases and J gave up 8 bases, with 14 bases separating them. Germline loops: CDR1 ENHRY, CDR2 SYGVKD. This CDR3 reads CATQDIYGYTF. The CDR3 DNA is TGTGCCACTCAAGACATTTACGGCTACACCTTC.

There are a few counts of this clone. J is TRBJ2-7 and V is TRBV5-1, with D unclear. Germline V gene sequence: CDR1 SGHRS, CDR2 YFSETQ. The V end lost 3 bases, the J end lost 2 bases, and 9 bases lay between the germline ends. This CDR3 has 13 residues. The CDR3 protein is CASSSDTTYEQYF. The CDR3 DNA reads TGCGCCAGCAGCTCCGACACCACCTACGAGCAGTACTTC.

The sample holds a few counts of this clone. This chain links TRBV10-3 with TRBJ1-5, with D possibly matching TRBD1 (6 bases). V was shortened by 3 bases and J by 0 bases, with 21 bases between the two germline ends. The CDR3 has 19 residues. CDR1 is ENHRY and CDR2 is SYGVKD in the germline V gene. The CDR3 DNA reads as TGTGCCATCAGTGATTCAGGGGACGGAACTATCTATAGCAATCAGCCCCAGCATTTT. Encoded protein: CAISDSGDGTIYSNQPQHF.

V usage is TRBV5-1 and J usage is TRBJ2-1; D perhaps matches TRBD1 (5 bases). In germline, CDR1 is SGHRS, CDR2 YFSETQ. This CDR3 has 16 amino acids. The V end was cut by 3 bases, the J end by 0 bases, with 13 bases between. CDR3 residues: CASSSRQGSSYNEQFF. The CDR3 region has the DNA TGCGCCAGCAGCTCCCGTCAGGGAAGCTCCTACAATGAGCAGTTCTTC.

The chain combines TRBV2 with TRBJ2-2; 12 nucleotides align to TRBD1. This CDR3 spans 18 amino acids. V trimming: 4 bases; J trimming: 4 bases; junction bases outside the gene matches: 10. Germline V gene data show CDR1 as SNHLY and CDR2 as FYNNEI. Here the CDR3 reads CASSVNSPGQGATGELFF. CDR3 DNA: TGTGCCAGCAGTGTAAATTCTCCGGGACAGGGGGCCACCGGGGAGCTGTTTTTT.

The gene calls are TRBV30 and TRBJ2-1; no clear D. The V and J ends lost 1 base and 4 bases respectively, with 5 bases between them. The germline gives CDR1 GTSNPN, CDR2 SVGIG (reference sequence). This CDR3 has 12 residues. CDR3: CAWSGQYNEQFF. The CDR3 region has the DNA TGTGCCTGGAGTGGGCAGTACAATGAGCAGTTCTTC.

The V and J genes are TRBV11-3 and TRBJ2-7; 11 bases are shared with TRBD2. V lost 2 bases, J lost 1 base, and 10 bases stayed unmatched. There are 18 residues in the CDR3. Germline values: CDR1 SGHNT, CDR2 YENEEA. The chain's CDR3 is CASSLTRWLAGGSYEQYF. CDR3 coding DNA: TGTGCCAGCAGCTTAACCCGTTGGCTAGCGGGAGGATCCTACGAGCAGTACTTC.

The V call is TRBV29-1, the J call TRBJ2-3; TRBD2 agrees at 10 bases. The V and J ends lost 7 bases and 2 bases, in that order; junction bases with no gene match: 6. The germline gives CDR1 SQVTM, CDR2 ANQGSEA. CDR3 length: 14 residues. CDR3 sequence reads: CSASSGGATDTQYF. The CDR3 DNA sequence: TGCAGCGCCAGCAGCGGGGGGGCCACAGATACGCAGTATTTT.

This clone was detected only once. The CDR3 spells CAWSGSLNYGYTF. The CDR3 nucleotides read TGTGCCTGGAGTGGGAGTCTGAACTATGGCTACACCTTC. The rearrangement joins TRBV30 to TRBJ1-2; D unresolved. With 1 base removed from V and 2 bases from J, the gap between germline ends came to 8 bases. In germline, CDR1 is GTSNPN, CDR2 SVGIG (reference sequence). There are 13 residues in the CDR3.

The chain carries TRBV9 and TRBJ2-3, with 10 bases identical to TRBD2. CDR3 length equals 16 residues. The V gene end was trimmed by 4 bases and the J gene end by 2 bases; junction bases not matched to a gene: 7. Germline CDR1 reads SGDLS; CDR2 reads YYNGEE. The CDR3 loop is CASSPEAGGNTDTQYF. As DNA, the CDR3 is TGTGCCAGCAGCCCCGAAGCGGGAGGGAACACAGATACGCAGTATTTT. Based on the CDR3 plus reference TRBV9 and TRBJ2-3, the full variable domain is DSGVTQTPKHLITATGQRVTLRCSPRSGDLSVYWYQQSLDQGLQFLIQYYNGEERAKGNILERFSAQQFPDLHSELNLSSLELGDSALYFCASSPEAGGNTDTQYFGPGTRLTVL.

V is TRBV10-3 and J is TRBJ2-7; 11 bases agree with TRBD1. With 2 bases clipped from V and 3 bases from J, the junction kept 0 bases outside the gene matches. The CDR3 is made up of 14 amino acids. Germline CDR1 ENHRY, CDR2 SYGVKD. The CDR3 coding sequence is TGTGCCATCAGTGAGGGGACAGGGGGCTACGAGCAGTACTTC. Amino acid sequence: CAISEGTGGYEQYF.

Turning to this clone: At one of its ends the junction is not consistent with the germline gene, which may arise from a read error. The rearrangement joins TRBV2 to TRBJ1-3, with a possible D match to TRBD1 (6 bases). Looked up from germline, CDR1 is SNHLY and CDR2 is FYNNEI. CDR3 size: 14 residues. The CDR3 loop is CASSEGTPGNTIYF. CDR3 nucleotide sequence: TGTGCCAGCAGCGAAGGGACACCTGGAAACACCATATATTTT.

The chain is built from TRBV6-6 and TRBJ2-2; perhaps TRBD1 as D (5 bases). CDR1 and CDR2 from the germline V gene are MNHNY and SVGAGI (reference sequence). The V gene lost 4 bases and the J gene lost 6 bases, with 9 bases spanning the gap. This CDR3 contains 13 residues. Written as DNA, the CDR3 is TGTGCCAGCAGTTCTCCGACAGCCGGGGAGCTGTTTTTT. Its translation: CASSSPTAGELFF.

This sequence joins TRBV7-2 and TRBJ1-1, with 9 bases lining up with TRBD1. CDR3 size: 13 residues. After removal of 5 bases from V and 10 bases from J, the junction contained 8 bases not matched to a gene. Germline CDR1 and CDR2: SGHTA and FQGNSA. The CDR3 DNA sequence: TGTGCCAGCAGCCCAGGACAGGGGCTTACAGCTTTCTTT. It encodes CASSPGQGLTAFF.

Worth noting for this clone: Other DNA sequences in this sample translate to the same CDR3. The rearrangement joins TRBV30 to TRBJ1-6; D may be TRBD1 (5 bases). This CDR3 has 13 amino acids. The germline V gene encodes CDR1 GTSNPN and CDR2 SVGIG (reference sequence). With 5 bases removed from V and 6 bases from J, the gap between germline ends came to 11 bases. This CDR3 is CAWQGARNSPLHF. The CDR3 bases are TGTGCCTGGCAGGGCGCTCGTAATTCACCCCTCCACTTT.

The chain combines TRBV30 with TRBJ2-3; 10 nucleotides align to TRBD2. CDR3 length equals 15 residues. CDR1 and CDR2 from the germline V gene are GTSNPN and SVGIG (reference sequence). Trimming removed 3 bases from V and 5 bases from J; junction bases left unmatched: 8. In nucleotides, the CDR3 is TGTGCCTGGAGCGCTCAGACTAGCGGGTTAGATACGCAGTATTTT. Its translation: CAWSAQTSGLDTQYF.